The sample holds a few counts of the clone carrying this TCR beta chain. This sample is drawn from a study of blood T cells in healthy people across ages. Using a J-beta primer mix together with a sample-barcoded 5' primer, a second PCR was run for roughly 7 to 11 cycles. One entry per CDR3 protein, called by TCRdb with MiXCR from the 5' RACE reads. The sample consists of approximately 690,000 distinct CDR3 sequences, about 53% of them appearing once. Sequenced: blood. The TCR was taken from a man aged 55 to 70 in good health.

This CDR3 reads CASSQGDRGDTQYF. CDR3 in DNA: TGTGCCAGCAGCCAAGGGGACAGGGGAGATACGCAGTATTTT. The rearrangement uses TRBV3-1 and TRBJ2-3; TRBD1 aligns across 10 bases. CDR3 length: 14 amino acids. V gave up 1 base and J gave up 5 bases; unmatched junction bases: 0. The germline gives CDR1 LGHDT, CDR2 YNNKEL (reference sequence).